The following is a T cell receptor (beta chain) sequence with its context. Antigen specificity is unknown. Trimming took 7 bases from V and 1 from J; bases not matched to a gene: 12. The CDR3 is 16 residues long. The germline CDR1 and CDR2 sequences are LGHDT and YNNKEL (reference sequence). Researchers amplified the TCR beta CDR3 regions from RNA transcripts. First-round RT-PCR of the TCR CDR3 relied on the HTBI primer set. MiXCR, run by TCRdb on the multiplex PCR reads, gives a single entry per CDR3 protein. This sample has approximately 420,000 distinct CDR3 sequences, with roughly 13% found just once. This specimen comes from a study of T cells in Graves' hyperthyroidism and ophthalmopathy. At the level of the study: Initial diagnosis, before any treatment, was when peripheral blood was collected.

If no ophthalmopathy progression occurred within 18 months, Graves' hyperthyroidism was stable. PBMCs stemmed from 8.5 to 10 ml fresh peripheral blood. Study-wide results and limits: In blood, most of the thyroid clonotypes expanded above 0.001 were also present.

V and J are TRBV3-1 and TRBJ1-1, with 7 positions matching TRBD1. The sample comprised blood. The receptor was derived from a woman between 18 and 29 years old with Graves' hyperthyroidism. CDR3 DNA: TGTGCCAGCACACCCCGTTGGGGACAGCGGAACACTGAAGCTTTCTTT. Its translation is CASTPRWGQRNTEAFF.